This TCR beta chain stems from a study of human T cells and chemical hapten exposure (dated by TCRdb to the early 2020s). Study-level background: For sensitization, 2% DPC in acetone was applied to a 2 cm by 2 cm area of upper inner arm skin. Weekly therapeutic DPC doses were additionally applied to the scalp of patients throughout the approximately 25-week study period. Patch testing was performed on the upper back with Finn chambers containing 0.01% DPC, and the patch tests were scored after 6 days according to International Contact Dermatitis Research Group standards. Most of the patients in the cohort were female, and the cohort covered alopecia areata with under or over 50% scalp involvement, alopecia totalis and alopecia universalis. Libraries were pooled for sequencing, and per-sample TCR yields varied mainly because of small differences in library volumes within the pool. In alopecia patients, the study followed how the peripheral blood TCR repertoire changed in vivo over primary and secondary sensitization to diphenylcyclopropenone (DPC), a hapten. Patient blood was sampled pre-sensitization (week 0) and at 2, 6 and about 24 weeks after DPC sensitization. For TCR sequencing, blood came from about 29 alopecia patients at anywhere from one to four time points (pre-sensitization, 2, 6 and 24 weeks). Broad study findings and their caveats: After repeated subsampling, the strength of the expansion versus patch-test correlation and the threshold at which it became significant changed. The number of TCRs above 1 in 1000 frequency did not change with DPC sensitization; there was no evidence of global repertoire structure alterations. Patch test score was positively correlated with the number of PT1 expanded TCRs, with significance at thresholds 8, 16 and 32 but not at 4. Because every patient had alopecia, a presumed autoimmune disease, the patients' immune response might differ from that of healthy individuals. Compared with pre-sensitization or healthy control sets, expanded TCRs formed significantly more large CDR3 similarity clusters, which is consistent with antigen-driven responses.

V sheds 6 bases and J sheds 4 bases, leaving 19 bases between their ends. Sequences MNHEY (CDR1) and SVGEGT (CDR2) are obtained from the germline V gene. The CDR3 sequence holds 15 residues, the cysteine and phenylalanine included. Of all the DNA, just the CDR3 is kept, 45 bases in frame from base 1. The label giving this sample's time point can be read as: patch test 2, 6 weeks after DPC sensitization. What the treatment or condition label conveys for this sample: therapeutic diphenylcyclopropenone sensitization with weekly scalp DPC. At each patch-test visit, blood was drawn before the patch test was applied. Patients were eligible if aged 18 to 70, diagnosed with alopecia and judged suitable for DPC therapy, and pregnant patients were excluded. Total RNA was isolated from unfractionated whole blood collected in Tempus Blood RNA tubes. Receptor amplification or capture employed RACE. The sequencer was a NextSeq 500. During library preparation, unique molecular identifiers were attached to individual cDNA molecules so that TCRs could be counted in a quantitative, reproducible way. For every blood RNA sample, sequencing covered both the TCR alpha and TCR beta chains. Per the original workflow: The median number of TCRs per sample was over 95,000, ranging from about 23,224 to 750,000. V, J and CDR3 annotation of the TCR reads was carried out using the Decombinator software suite. For PS versus PT1 abundance plots, all samples were subsampled to the same number of TCRs (28,000). TCRs were defined as expanded if absent before sensitization and observed at least eight times at the 2-week time point. The public reads were run again by TCRdb, first through fastp at Q25 and then through MiXCR, and only productive beta chains were kept. CDR3 protein duplicates are merged, each entry listing the most common genes and DNA. These V and J calls rely on TCRdb rather than the paper's analysis. This sample holds 360,000 or so distinct CDR3 sequences; 6% to 7% were observed only once. The ten largest clones represent 5% to 6% of the sample.

Points on this clonotype: This clone's antigen is unknown. There are no base qualities to consult, and no much larger clone falls within one base.

The receptor's source is a woman aged 18-29 years with alopecia areata. Some clones in this sample may be carry-over from other donors' samples. The rearranged chain carries TRBV6-2 or TRBV6-3 and TRBJ2-7; the D gene is perhaps TRBD1, from 6 matching bases. Sequencing was performed on whole blood, taken in connection with sensitization to the hapten diphenylcyclopropenone (DPC). The CDR3 corresponds to CASSRPLTGHYEQYF. The nucleotide sequence reads as follows: TGTGCCAGCAGCCGCCCCCTAACAGGGCATTACGAGCAGTACTTC.